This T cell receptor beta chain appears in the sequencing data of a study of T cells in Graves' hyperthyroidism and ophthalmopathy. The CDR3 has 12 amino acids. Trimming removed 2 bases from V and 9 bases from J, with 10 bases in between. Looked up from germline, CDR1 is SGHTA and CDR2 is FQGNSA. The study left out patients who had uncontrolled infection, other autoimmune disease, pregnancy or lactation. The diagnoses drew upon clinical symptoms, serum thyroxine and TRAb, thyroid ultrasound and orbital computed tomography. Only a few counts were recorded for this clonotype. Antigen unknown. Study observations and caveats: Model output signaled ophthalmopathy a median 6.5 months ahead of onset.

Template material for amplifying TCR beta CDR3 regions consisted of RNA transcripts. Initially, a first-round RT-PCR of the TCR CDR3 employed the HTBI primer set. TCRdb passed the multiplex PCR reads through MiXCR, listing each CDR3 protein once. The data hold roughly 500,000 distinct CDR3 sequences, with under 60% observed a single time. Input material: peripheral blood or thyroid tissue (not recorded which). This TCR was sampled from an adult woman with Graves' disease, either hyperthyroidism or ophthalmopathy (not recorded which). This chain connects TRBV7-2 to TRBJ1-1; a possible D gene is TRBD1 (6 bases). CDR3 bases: TGTGCCAGCAGCTTACGGACAGCCCAAGCTTTCTTT. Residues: CASSLRTAQAFF.